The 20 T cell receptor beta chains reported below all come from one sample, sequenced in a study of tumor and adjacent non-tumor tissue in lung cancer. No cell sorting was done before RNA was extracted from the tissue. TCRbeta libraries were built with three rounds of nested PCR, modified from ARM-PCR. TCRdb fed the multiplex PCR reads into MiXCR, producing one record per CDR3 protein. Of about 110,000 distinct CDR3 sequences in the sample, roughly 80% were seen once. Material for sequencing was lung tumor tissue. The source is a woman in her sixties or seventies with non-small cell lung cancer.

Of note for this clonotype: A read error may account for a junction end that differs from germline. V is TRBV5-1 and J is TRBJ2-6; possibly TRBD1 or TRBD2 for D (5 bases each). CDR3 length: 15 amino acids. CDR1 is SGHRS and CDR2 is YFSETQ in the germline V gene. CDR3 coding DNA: TGCGCCAGCAGCTCAGGGAGCTCTGGGACCAACGTCCTGACTTTC. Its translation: CASSSGSSGTNVLTF.

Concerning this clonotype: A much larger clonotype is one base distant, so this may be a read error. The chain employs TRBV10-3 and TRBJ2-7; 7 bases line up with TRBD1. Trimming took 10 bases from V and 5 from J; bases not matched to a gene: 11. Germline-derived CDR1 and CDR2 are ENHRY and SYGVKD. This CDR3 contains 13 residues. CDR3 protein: CASSNRGENEQYF. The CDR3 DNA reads TGTGCCAGCAGCAACAGGGGAGAGAACGAGCAGTACTTC.

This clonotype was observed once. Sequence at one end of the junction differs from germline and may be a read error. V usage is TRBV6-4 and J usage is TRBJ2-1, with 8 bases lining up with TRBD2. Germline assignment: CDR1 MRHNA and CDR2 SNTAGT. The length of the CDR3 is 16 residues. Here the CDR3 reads CASSGGTSGGNNEEFF. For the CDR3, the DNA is TGTGCTAGCAGTGGTGGGACCAGCGGGGGCAACAATGAGGAGTTCTTC.

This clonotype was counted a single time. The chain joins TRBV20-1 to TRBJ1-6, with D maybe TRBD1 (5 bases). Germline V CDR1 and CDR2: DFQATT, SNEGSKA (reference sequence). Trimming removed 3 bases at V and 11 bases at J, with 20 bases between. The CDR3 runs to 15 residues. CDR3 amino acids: CSARESDSPNAPLHF. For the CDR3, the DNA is TGCAGTGCTAGGGAGTCTGACAGTCCCAATGCACCCCTCCACTTT.

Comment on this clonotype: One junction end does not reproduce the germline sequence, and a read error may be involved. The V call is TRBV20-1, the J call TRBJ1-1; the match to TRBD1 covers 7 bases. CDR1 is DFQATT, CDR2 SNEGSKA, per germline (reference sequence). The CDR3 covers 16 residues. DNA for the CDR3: TGCAGTGCCAGAAGACAGGGTTCTCCGATGAACACTAAAGCTTTCTTT. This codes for CSARRQGSPMNTKAFF.

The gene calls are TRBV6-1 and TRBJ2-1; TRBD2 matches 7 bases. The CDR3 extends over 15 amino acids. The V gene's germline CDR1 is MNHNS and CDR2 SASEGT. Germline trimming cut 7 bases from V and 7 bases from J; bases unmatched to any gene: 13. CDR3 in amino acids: CASKLGLPGYNEQFF. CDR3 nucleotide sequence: TGTGCCAGCAAACTGGGACTACCGGGTTATAATGAGCAGTTCTTC.

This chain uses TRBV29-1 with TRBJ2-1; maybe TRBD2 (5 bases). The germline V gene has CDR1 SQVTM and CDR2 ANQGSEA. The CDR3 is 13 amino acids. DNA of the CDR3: TGCAGTGATGATCATCTAGCACTCGATGAGCAGTTCTTC. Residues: CSDDHLALDEQFF.

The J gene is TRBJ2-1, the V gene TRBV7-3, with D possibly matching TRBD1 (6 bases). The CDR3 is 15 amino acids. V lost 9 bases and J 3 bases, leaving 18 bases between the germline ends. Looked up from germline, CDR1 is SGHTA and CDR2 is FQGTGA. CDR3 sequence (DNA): TGTGCCAGTAGCCCAAGTGACAGGAGCTACAATGAGCAGTTCTTC. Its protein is CASSPSDRSYNEQFF.

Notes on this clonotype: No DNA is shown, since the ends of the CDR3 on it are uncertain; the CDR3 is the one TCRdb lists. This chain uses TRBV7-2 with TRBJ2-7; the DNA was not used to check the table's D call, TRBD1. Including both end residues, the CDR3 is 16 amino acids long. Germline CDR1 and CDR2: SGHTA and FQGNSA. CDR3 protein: CASSLVFGQGSFEQYF.

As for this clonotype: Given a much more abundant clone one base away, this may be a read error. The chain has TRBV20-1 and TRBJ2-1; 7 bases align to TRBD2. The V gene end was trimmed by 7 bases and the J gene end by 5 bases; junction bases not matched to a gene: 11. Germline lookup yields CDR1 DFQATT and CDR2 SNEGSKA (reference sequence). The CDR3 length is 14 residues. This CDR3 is CSVIRLAGNNEQFF. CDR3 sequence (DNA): TGCAGTGTCATAAGACTAGCAGGGAACAATGAGCAGTTCTTC.

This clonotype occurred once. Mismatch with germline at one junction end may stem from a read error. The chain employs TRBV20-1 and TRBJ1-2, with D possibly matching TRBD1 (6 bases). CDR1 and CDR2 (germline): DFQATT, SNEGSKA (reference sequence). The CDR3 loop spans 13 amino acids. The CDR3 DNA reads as TGCAGTGCCCTTAAGACAGGCGGCTATGGCTACATCTTC. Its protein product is CSALKTGGYGYIF.

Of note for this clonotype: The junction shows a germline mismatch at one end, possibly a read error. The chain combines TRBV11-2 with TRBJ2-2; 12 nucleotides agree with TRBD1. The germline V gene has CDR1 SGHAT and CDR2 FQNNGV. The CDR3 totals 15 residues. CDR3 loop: CTSSRDRGHTGELFF. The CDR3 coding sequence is TGTACCAGCAGCCGGGACAGGGGGCACACTGGGGAGCTGTTTTTT.

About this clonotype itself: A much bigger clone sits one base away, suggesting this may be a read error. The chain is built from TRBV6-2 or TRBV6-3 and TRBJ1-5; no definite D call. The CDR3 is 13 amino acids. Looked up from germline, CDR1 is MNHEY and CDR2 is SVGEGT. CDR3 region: CTSHMRVNQPQHF. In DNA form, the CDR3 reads TGTACCAGCCATATGCGGGTTAATCAGCCCCAGCATTTT.

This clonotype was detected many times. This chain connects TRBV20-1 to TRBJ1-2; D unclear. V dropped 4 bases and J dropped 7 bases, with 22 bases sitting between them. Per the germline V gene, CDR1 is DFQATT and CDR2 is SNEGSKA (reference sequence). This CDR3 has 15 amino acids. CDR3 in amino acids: CSAIPTTQVLRGYTF. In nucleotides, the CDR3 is TGCAGTGCTATCCCTACCACCCAGGTATTGCGTGGCTACACCTTC.

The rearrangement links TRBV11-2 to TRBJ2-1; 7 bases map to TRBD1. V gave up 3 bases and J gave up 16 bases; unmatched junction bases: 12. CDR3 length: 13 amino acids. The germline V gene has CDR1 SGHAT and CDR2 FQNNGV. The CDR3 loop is CASSFDRVDERFF. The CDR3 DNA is TGTGCCAGCAGCTTCGACAGGGTCGATGAGCGATTCTTC.

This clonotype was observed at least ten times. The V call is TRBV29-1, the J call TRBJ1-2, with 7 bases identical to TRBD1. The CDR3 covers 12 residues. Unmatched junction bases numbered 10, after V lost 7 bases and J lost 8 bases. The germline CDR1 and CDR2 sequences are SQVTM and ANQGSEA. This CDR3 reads CSGGDREGGYTF. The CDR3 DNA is TGCAGCGGGGGCGACAGGGAAGGCGGCTACACCTTC.

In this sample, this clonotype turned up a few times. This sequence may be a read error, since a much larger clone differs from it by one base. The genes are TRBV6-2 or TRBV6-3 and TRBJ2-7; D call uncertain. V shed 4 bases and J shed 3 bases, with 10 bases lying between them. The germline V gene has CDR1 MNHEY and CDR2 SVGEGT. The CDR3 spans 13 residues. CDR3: CASSSRYVYEQYF. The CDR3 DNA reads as TGTGCCAGCAGTTCCCGGTATGTCTACGAGCAGTACTTC.

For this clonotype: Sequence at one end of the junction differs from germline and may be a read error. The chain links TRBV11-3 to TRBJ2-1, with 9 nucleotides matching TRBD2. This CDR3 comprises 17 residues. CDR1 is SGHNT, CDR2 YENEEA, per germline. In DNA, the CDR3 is TGTGCCAGCGGCTTGGAGTTGAATAGCGGGAGCAACAATGAGCAGTTCTTC. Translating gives CASGLELNSGSNNEQFF.

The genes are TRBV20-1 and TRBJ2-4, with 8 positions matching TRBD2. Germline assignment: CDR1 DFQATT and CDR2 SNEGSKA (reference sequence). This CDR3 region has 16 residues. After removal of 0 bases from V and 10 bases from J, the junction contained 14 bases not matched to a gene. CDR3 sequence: CSARDRDAGGMDIQYF. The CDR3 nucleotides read TGCAGTGCTAGAGATAGGGATGCGGGAGGAATGGATATTCAGTACTTC.

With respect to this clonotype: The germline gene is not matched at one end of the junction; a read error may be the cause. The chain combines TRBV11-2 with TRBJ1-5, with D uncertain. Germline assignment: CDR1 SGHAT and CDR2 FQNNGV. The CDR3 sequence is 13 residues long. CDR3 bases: TGTGCTAGCAGCTTAGAGTATAATCAGCCCCGGCATTTT. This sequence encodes CASSLEYNQPRHF.